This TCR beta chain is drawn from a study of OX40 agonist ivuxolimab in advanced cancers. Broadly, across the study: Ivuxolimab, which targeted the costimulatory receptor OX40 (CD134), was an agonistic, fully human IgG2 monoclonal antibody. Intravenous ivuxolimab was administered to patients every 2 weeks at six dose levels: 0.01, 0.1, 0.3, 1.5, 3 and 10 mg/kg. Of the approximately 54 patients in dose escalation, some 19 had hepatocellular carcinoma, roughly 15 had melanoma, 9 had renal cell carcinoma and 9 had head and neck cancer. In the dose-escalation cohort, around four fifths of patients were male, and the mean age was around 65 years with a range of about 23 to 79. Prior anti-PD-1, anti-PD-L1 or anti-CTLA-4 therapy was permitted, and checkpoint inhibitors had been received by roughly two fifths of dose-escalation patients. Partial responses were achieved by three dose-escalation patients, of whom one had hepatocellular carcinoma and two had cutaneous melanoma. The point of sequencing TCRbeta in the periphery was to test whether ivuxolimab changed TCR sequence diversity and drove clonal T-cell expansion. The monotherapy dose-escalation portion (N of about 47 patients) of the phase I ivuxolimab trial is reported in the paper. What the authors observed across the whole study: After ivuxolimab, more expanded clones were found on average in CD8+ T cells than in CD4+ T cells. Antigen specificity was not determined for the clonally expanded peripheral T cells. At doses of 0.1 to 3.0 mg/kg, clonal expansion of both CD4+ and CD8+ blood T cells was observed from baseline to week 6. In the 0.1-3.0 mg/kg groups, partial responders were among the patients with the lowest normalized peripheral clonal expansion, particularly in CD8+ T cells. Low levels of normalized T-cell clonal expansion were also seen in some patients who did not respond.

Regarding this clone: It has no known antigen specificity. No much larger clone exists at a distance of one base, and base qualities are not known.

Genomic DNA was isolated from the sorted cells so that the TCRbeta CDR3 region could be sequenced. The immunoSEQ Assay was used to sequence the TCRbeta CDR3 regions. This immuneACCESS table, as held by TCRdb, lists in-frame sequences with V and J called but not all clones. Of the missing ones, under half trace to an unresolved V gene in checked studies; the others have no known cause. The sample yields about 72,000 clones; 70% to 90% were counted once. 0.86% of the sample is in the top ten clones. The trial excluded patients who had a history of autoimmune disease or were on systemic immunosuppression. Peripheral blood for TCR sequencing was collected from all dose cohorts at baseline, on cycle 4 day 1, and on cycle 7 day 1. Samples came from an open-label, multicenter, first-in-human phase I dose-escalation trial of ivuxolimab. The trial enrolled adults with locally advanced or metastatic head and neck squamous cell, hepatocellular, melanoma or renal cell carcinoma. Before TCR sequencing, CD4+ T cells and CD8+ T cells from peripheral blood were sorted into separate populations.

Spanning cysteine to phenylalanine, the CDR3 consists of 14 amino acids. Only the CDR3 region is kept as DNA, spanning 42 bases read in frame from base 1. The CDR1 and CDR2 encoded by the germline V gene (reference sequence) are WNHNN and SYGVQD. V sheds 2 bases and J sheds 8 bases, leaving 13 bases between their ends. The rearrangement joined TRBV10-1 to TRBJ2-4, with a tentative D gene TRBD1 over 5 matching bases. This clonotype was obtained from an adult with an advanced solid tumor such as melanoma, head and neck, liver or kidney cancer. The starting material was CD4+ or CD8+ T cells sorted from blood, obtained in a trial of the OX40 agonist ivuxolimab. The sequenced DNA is TGCGCCAGCAGTGAGGGCAGGGCGGCGGACATTCAGTACTTC. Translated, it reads CASSEGRAADIQYF.